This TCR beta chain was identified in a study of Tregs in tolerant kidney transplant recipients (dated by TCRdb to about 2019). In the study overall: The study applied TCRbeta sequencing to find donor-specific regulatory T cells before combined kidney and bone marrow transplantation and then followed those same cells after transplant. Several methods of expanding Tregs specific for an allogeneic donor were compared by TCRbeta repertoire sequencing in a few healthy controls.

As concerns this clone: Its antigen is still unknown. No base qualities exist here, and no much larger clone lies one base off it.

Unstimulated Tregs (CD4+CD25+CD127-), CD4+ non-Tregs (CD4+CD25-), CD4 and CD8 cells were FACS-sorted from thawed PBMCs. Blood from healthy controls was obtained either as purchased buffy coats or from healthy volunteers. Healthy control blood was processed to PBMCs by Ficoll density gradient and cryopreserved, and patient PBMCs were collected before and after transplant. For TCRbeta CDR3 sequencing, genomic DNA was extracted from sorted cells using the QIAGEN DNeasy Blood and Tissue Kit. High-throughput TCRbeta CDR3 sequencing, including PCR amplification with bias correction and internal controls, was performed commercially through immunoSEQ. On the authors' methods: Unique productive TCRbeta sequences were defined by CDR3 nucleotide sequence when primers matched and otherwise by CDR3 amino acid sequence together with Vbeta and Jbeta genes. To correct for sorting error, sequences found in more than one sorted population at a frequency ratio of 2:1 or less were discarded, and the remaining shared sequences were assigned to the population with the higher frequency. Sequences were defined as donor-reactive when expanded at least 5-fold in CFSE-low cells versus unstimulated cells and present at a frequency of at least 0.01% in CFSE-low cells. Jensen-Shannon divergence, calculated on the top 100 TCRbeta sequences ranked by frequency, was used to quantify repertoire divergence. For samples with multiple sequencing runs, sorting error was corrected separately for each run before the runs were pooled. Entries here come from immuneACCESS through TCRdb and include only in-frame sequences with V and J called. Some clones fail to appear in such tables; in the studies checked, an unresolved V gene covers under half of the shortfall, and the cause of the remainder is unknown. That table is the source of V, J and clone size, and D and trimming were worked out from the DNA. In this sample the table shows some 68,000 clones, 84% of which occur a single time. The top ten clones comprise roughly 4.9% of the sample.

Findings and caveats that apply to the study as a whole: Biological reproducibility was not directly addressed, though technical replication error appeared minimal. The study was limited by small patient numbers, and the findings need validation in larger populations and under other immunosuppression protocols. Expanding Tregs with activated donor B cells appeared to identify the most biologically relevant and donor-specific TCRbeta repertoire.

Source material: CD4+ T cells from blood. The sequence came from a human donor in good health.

Read as DNA, the sequence is TGTGCCAGCAGTTCCCCGGGCTCCTACAATGAGCAGTTCTTC. Its protein reads: CASSSPGSYNEQFF. The sequence links TRBV6-6 to TRBJ2-1; the D gene lacks a confident call. V and J lose 4 bases and 0 bases, and a span of 7 bases separates them. The germline V gene (reference sequence) specifies MNHNY as CDR1 and SVGAGI as CDR2. From cysteine to phenylalanine, the CDR3 is 14 amino acids long. Only CDR3 DNA remains: 42 bases, in frame from the first base.